This entry lists 18 T cell receptor beta chains sequenced from one sample in a study of T cell clones after liver transplantation. The method was immunoSEQ multiplex PCR; TCRdb's version includes in-frame clones alone and lacks a portion of them. This sample has around 77,000 clones, with over 70% found just once. The sample was CD4+ T cells from blood, taken 12 months after liver transplant. These receptors were obtained from a human patient who received a liver transplant. Some T cells may have originated in the graft donor.

The chain is built from TRBV5-1 and TRBJ2-7; D remains unclear. The CDR3 totals 13 residues. V was shortened by 4 bases and J by 2 bases, with 10 bases between the two germline ends. CDR1 is SGHRS and CDR2 is YFSETQ in the germline V gene. CDR3 loop: CASSLTTTYEQYF. CDR3 DNA sequence: TGCGCCAGCAGCCTTACAACTACCTACGAGCAGTACTTC.

CDR3 protein: CASSGMVNTEAFF. The DNA for the CDR3 is TGTGCCAGCAGTGGTATGGTGAACACTGAAGCTTTCTTT. The gene calls are TRBV2 and TRBJ1-1; no definite D call. Trimming took off 4 bases at V and 0 bases at J, with 6 bases between the two ends. Germline values: CDR1 SNHLY, CDR2 FYNNEI. CDR3 size: 13 residues.

The rearrangement uses TRBV28 and TRBJ2-2; D remains unclear. Germline CDR1 reads MDHEN; CDR2 reads SYDVKM. This CDR3 spans 14 amino acids. The V end was cut by 6 bases, the J end by 4 bases, with 12 bases between. CDR3: CASSPRAGTGELFF. As DNA, the CDR3 is TGTGCCAGCAGCCCTCGGGCCGGCACCGGGGAGCTGTTTTTT.

This chain connects TRBV5-1 to TRBJ2-1; no reliable D call. The CDR3 is 16 residues long. Per the germline V gene, CDR1 is SGHRS and CDR2 is YFSETQ. Trimming removed 0 bases at V and 10 bases at J, with 20 bases between. Written as DNA, the CDR3 is TGCGCCAGCAGCTTGGGCCTGGGTTCGGTTGGGCAGGAGCAGTTCTTC. Residues: CASSLGLGSVGQEQFF.

CDR3 in amino acids: CASSDQGGNQPQHF. Written as DNA, the CDR3 is TGTGCCAGCAGTGACCAGGGAGGGAATCAGCCCCAGCATTTT. The rearrangement joins TRBV6-1 to TRBJ1-5, with D possibly TRBD1 on 5 matching bases. Germline-derived CDR1 and CDR2 are MNHNS and SASEGT. V lost 3 bases and J lost 4, with 10 bases in between. The CDR3 covers 14 residues.

This sequence joins TRBV2 and TRBJ1-2, with D perhaps matching TRBD1 (5 bases). Germline-derived CDR1 and CDR2 are SNHLY and FYNNEI. The length of the CDR3 is 12 residues. The V end lost 2 bases, the J end lost 8 bases, and 9 bases lay between the germline ends. The CDR3 bases are TGTGCCAGCAGTGAACAGGGAGGAGGCTACACCTTC. This encodes CASSEQGGGYTF.

The chain uses TRBV18 and TRBJ1-1; D is unresolved. Trimming took 2 bases from V and 7 from J, leaving 20 bases between them. The CDR3 is made up of 16 amino acids. Germline CDR1 is KGHSH and CDR2 is LQKENI. CDR3 sequence reads: CASSPSPSSPRLEAFF. CDR3 bases: TGTGCCAGCTCACCATCCCCTAGCTCTCCCCGTCTTGAAGCTTTCTTT.

This chain uses TRBV7-8 with TRBJ2-3; D might be TRBD2 (5 bases). Trimming removed 5 bases at V and 4 bases at J, with 16 bases between. CDR1 and CDR2 from the germline V gene are SGHVS and FQNEAQ. The CDR3 sequence is 15 residues long. The CDR3 loop reads CASSPRRAEPDTQYF. DNA for the CDR3: TGTGCCAGCAGCCCCCGAAGAGCGGAGCCAGATACGCAGTATTTT.

The J gene is TRBJ1-5, the V gene TRBV4-1; D is unresolved. This CDR3 contains 17 residues. Trimming left V 1 base short and J 0 bases short, with 13 bases between. CDR1 MGHRA and CDR2 YSYEKL come from the germline V gene. The CDR3 nucleotides are TGCGCCAGCAGCCAAGGGCTGGAGTTCTATAGCAATCAGCCCCAGCATTTT. Translating gives CASSQGLEFYSNQPQHF.

V is TRBV5-1 and J is TRBJ1-2, with D tentatively TRBD1 (5 bases). Trimming shortened V by 3 bases and J by 5 bases, and 17 bases separated the two germline ends. Germline V gene sequence: CDR1 SGHRS, CDR2 YFSETQ. The CDR3 has 15 residues. In DNA form, the CDR3 reads TGCGCCAGCAGCTACCTAGCCGGGACGACGTATGGCTACACCTTC. This translates into CASSYLAGTTYGYTF.

V is TRBV5-1 and J is TRBJ2-5, with D unresolved. The CDR3 has 11 amino acids. The germline V gene encodes CDR1 SGHRS and CDR2 YFSETQ. V lost 2 bases and J 1 base, leaving 0 bases between the germline ends. Here the CDR3 DNA reads TGCGCCAGCAGCTTCCAAGAGACCCAGTACTTC. It yields the protein CASSFQETQYF.

The chain carries TRBV9 and TRBJ2-7; D gene ambiguous. The CDR3 contains 13 residues. Trimming removed 4 bases at V and 3 bases at J, with 11 bases between. CDR1 is SGDLS and CDR2 is YYNGEE in the germline V gene. The chain's CDR3 is CASSPRASYEQYF. The CDR3 DNA reads as TGTGCCAGCAGCCCCCGGGCCAGCTACGAGCAGTACTTC.

The CDR3 sequence: CASHSGNTEAFF. The CDR3 DNA follows: TGTGCCTCACACTCGGGGAACACTGAAGCTTTCTTT. The rearrangement joins TRBV28 to TRBJ1-1; D is undetermined. CDR1 is MDHEN, CDR2 SYDVKM, per germline. V was trimmed by 11 bases and J by 1 base, leaving 11 bases between them. The CDR3 runs to 12 residues. The full variable domain, with the rest looked up from reference TRBV28 and TRBJ1-1, is DVKVTQSSRYLVKRTGEKVFLECVQDMDHENMFWYRQDPGLGLRLIYFSYDVKMKEKGDIPEGYSVSREKKERFSLILESASTNQTSMYLCASHSGNTEAFFGQGTRLTVV.

CDR3 region: CASIKDRAGTEAFF. CDR3 bases: TGTGCCAGTATTAAGGACAGGGCGGGCACTGAAGCTTTCTTT. The gene calls are TRBV19 and TRBJ1-1; 8 nucleotides agree with TRBD1. The CDR3 loop spans 14 amino acids. V was clipped by 7 bases and J by 4 bases; unmatched bases: 8. The germline V gene has CDR1 LNHDA and CDR2 SQIVND (reference sequence).

The chain couples TRBV20-1 to TRBJ2-3; D gene uncertain. This CDR3 is built from 11 residues. The V and J ends lost 2 bases and 6 bases respectively, with 6 bases between them. Germline V gives CDR1 DFQATT, CDR2 SNEGSKA (reference sequence). The CDR3 loop is CSARPWDTQYF. CDR3 DNA sequence: TGCAGTGCTAGACCGTGGGATACGCAGTATTTT.

This sequence joins TRBV11-2 and TRBJ2-1, with 14 bases lining up with TRBD2. This CDR3 spans 17 amino acids. CDR1 SGHAT and CDR2 FQNNGV come from the germline V gene. Germline trimming cut 3 bases from V and 7 bases from J; bases unmatched to any gene: 8. DNA of the CDR3: TGTGCCAGCAGCTTCTTTACGGGGACTAGCGGGAGTAATGAGCAGTTCTTC. This translates into CASSFFTGTSGSNEQFF.

The chain carries TRBV9 and TRBJ2-5; either TRBD1 or TRBD2 may supply D (5 bases each). The V end was cut by 2 bases, the J end by 5 bases, with 16 bases between. Germline CDR1 is SGDLS and CDR2 is YYNGEE. This CDR3 is 15 amino acids long. CDR3 loop: CASSVLEGSHETQYF. The CDR3 DNA follows: TGTGCCAGCAGCGTCCTAGAGGGGTCTCATGAGACCCAGTACTTC. Looking up the rest from reference TRBV9 and TRBJ2-5 gives the full variable domain: DSGVTQTPKHLITATGQRVTLRCSPRSGDLSVYWYQQSLDQGLQFLIQYYNGEERAKGNILERFSAQQFPDLHSELNLSSLELGDSALYFCASSVLEGSHETQYFGPGTRLLVL.

The genes are TRBV28 and TRBJ1-2; TRBD1 is a possible D gene (6 bases). Germline assignment: CDR1 MDHEN and CDR2 SYDVKM. The V and J ends lost 6 bases and 7 bases respectively, with 12 bases between them. CDR3 size: 12 residues. The CDR3 sequence: CASRDSGTGYTF. The CDR3 nucleotides read TGTGCCAGCAGGGACAGCGGAACTGGCTACACCTTC.